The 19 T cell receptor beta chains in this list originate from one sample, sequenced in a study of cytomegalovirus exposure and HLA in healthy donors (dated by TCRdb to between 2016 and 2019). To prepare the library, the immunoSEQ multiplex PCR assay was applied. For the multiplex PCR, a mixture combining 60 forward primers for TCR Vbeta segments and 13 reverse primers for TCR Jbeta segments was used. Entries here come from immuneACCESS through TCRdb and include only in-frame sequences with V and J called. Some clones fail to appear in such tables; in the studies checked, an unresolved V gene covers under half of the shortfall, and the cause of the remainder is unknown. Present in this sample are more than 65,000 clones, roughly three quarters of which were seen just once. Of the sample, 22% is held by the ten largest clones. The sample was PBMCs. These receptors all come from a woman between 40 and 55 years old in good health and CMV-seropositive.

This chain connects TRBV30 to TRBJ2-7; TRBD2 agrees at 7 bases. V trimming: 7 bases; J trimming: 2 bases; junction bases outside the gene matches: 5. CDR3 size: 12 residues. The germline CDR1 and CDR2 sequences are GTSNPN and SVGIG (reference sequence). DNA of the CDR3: TGTGCCTTCCAAAGCGGGACCTACGAGCAGTACTTC. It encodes CAFQSGTYEQYF.

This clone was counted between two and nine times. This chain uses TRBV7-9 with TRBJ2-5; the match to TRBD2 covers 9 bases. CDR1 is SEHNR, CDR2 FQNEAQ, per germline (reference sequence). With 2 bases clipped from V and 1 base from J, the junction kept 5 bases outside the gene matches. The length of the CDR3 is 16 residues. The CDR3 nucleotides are TGTGCCAGCAGCTTAATGAGCGGGGGGACCCAAGAGACCCAGTACTTC. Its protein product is CASSLMSGGTQETQYF.

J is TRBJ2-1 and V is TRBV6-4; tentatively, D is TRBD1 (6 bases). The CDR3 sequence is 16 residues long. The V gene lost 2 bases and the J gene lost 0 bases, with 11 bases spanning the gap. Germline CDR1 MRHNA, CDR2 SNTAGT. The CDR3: CASSDGDRSSYNEQFF. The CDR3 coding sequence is TGTGCCAGCAGTGACGGTGACAGGAGCTCCTACAATGAGCAGTTCTTC.

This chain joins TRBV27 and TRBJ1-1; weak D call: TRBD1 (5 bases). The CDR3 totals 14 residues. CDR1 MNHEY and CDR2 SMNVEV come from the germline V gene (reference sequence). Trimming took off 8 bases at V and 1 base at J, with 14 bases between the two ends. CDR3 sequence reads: CASGAEGRNTEAFF. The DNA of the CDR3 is TGTGCCAGCGGGGCAGAAGGTAGGAACACTGAAGCTTTCTTT.

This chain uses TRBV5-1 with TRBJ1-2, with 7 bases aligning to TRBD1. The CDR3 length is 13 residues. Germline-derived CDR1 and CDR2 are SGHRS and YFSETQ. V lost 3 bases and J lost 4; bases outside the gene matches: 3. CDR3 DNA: TGCGCCAGCAGCTCGGGACAGCCCTATGGCTACACCTTC. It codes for CASSSGQPYGYTF. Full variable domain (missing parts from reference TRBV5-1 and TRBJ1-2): KAGVTQTPRYLIKTRGQQVTLSCSPISGHRSVSWYQQTPGQGLQFLFEYFSETQRNKGNFPGRFSGRQFSNSRSEMNVSTLELGDSALYLCASSSGQPYGYTFGSGTRLTVV.

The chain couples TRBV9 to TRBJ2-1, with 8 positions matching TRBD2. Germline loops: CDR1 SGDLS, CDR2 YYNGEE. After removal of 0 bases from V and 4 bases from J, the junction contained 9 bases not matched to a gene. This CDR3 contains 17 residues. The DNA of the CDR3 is TGTGCCAGCAGCGTAGGAGGCGGGGGGAATAATTACAATGAGCAGTTCTTC. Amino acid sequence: CASSVGGGGNNYNEQFF.

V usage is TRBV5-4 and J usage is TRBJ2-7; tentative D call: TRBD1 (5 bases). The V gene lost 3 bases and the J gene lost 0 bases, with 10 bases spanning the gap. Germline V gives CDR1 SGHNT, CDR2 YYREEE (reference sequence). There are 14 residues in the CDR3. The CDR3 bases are TGTGCCAGCAGCTCCGACAGCTTCTCCTACGAGCAGTACTTC. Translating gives CASSSDSFSYEQYF.

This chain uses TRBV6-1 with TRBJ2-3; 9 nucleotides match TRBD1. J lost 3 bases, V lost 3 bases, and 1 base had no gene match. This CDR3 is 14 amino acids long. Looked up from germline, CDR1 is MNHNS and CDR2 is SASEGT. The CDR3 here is CASSEGQGTDTQYF. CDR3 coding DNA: TGTGCCAGCAGTGAGGGACAGGGAACAGATACGCAGTATTTT.

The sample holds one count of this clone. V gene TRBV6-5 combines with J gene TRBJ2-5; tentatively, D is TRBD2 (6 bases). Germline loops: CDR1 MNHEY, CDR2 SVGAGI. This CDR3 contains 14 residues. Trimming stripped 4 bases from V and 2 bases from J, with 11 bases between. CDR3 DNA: TGTGCCAGCAGTTTTAGCGGCACTCAAGAGACCCAGTACTTC. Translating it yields CASSFSGTQETQYF.

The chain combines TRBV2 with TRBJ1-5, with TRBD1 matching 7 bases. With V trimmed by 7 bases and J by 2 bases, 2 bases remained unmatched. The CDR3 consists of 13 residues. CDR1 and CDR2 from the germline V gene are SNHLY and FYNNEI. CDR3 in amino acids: CASTDRGNQPQHF. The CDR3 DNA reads TGTGCCAGCACCGACAGGGGCAATCAGCCCCAGCATTTT. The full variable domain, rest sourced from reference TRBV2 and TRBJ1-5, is EPEVTQTPSHQVTQMGQEVILRCVPISNHLYFYWYRQILGQKVEFLVSFYNNEISEKSEIFDDQFSVERPDGSNFTLKIRSTKLEDSAMYFCASTDRGNQPQHFGDGTRLSIL.

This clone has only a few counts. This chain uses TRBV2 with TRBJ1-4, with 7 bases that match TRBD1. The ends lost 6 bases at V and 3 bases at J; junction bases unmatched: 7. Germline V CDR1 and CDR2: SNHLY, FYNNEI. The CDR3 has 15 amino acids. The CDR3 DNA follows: TGTGCCAGCAGGGAAAACAGGGGCTCTAATGAAAAACTGTTTTTT. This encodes CASRENRGSNEKLFF.

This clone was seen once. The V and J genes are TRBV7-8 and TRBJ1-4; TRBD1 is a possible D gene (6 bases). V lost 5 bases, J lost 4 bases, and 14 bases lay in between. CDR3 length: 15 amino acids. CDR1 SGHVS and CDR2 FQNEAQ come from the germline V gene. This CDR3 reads CASSVPDSYNEKLFF. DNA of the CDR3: TGTGCCAGCAGCGTTCCGGACAGCTATAATGAAAAACTGTTTTTT.

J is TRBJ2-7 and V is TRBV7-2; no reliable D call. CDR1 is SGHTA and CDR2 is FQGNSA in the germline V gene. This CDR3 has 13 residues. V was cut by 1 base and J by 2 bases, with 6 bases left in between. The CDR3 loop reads CASSLGRTYEQYF. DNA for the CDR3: TGTGCCAGCAGCTTAGGCAGAACCTACGAGCAGTACTTC. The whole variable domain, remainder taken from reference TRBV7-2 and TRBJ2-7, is GAGVSQSPSNKVTEKGKDVELRCDPISGHTALYWYRQSLGQGLEFLIYFQGNSAPDKSGLPSDRFSAERTGGSVSTLTIQRTQQEDSAVYLCASSLGRTYEQYFGPGTRLTVT.

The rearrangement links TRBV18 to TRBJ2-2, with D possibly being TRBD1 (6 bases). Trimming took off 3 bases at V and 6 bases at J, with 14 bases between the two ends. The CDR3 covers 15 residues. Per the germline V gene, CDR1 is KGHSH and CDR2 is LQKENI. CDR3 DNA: TGTGCCAGCTCACCTCACACAGGGCGAGCCGGGGAGCTGTTTTTT. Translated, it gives CASSPHTGRAGELFF.

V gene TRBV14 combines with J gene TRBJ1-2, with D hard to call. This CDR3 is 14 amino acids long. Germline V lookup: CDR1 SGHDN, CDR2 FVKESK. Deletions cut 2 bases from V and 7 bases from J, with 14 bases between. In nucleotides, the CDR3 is TGTGCCAGCAGCCAATCCATCCCAGGAGGTGGCTACACCTTC. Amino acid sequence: CASSQSIPGGGYTF.

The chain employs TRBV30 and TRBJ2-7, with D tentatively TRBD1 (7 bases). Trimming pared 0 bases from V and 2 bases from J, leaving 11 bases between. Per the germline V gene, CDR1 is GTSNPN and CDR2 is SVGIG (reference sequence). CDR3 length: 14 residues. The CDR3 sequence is CAWSVSRGAYEQYF. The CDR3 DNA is TGTGCCTGGAGTGTCTCCAGGGGGGCCTACGAGCAGTACTTC.

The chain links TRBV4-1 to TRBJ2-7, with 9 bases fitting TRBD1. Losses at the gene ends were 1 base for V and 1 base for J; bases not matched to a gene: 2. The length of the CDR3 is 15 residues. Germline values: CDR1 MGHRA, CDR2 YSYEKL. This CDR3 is CASSQGTGASYEQYF. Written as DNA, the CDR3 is TGCGCCAGCAGCCAAGGGACAGGGGCTTCCTACGAGCAGTACTTC.

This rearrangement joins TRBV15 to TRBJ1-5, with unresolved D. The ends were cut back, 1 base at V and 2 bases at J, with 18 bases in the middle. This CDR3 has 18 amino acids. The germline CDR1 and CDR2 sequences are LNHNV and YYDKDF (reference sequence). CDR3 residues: CATSRGPLPGLGNQPQHF. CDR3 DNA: TGTGCCACCAGCAGAGGACCCCTGCCCGGGTTGGGCAATCAGCCCCAGCATTTT.

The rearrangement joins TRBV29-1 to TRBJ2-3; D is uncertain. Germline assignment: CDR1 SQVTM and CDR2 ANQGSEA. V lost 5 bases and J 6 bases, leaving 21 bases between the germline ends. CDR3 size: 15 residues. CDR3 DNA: TGCAGCGTTTCTAACCTCAATCCCCCCCGTGATACGCAGTATTTT. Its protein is CSVSNLNPPRDTQYF.